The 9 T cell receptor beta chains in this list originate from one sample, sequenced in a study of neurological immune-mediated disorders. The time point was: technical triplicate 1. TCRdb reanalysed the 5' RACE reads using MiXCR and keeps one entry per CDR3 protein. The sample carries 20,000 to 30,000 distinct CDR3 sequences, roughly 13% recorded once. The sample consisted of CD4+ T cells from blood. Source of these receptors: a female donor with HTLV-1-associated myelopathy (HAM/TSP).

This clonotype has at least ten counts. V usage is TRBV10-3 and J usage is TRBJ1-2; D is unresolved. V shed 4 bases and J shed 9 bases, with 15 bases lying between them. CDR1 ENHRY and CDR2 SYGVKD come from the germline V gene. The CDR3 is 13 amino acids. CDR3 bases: TGTGCCATCAGTGTCCCTCCAGAGGGCCGCTACACCTTC. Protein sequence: CAISVPPEGRYTF.

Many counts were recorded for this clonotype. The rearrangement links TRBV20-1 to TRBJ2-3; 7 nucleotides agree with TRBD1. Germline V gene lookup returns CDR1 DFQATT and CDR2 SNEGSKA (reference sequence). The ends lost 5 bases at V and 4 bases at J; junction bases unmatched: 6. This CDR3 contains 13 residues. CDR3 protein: CSARQGWADTQYF. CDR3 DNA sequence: TGCAGTGCTCGACAGGGATGGGCAGATACGCAGTATTTT.

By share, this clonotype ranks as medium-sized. CDR3 sequence (DNA): TGTGCCAGCAGGGCCTCAGGGGCCCTCTACGAGCAGTACTTC. Its protein is CASRASGALYEQYF. The chain carries TRBV28 and TRBJ2-7; possible D gene TRBD1, 6 bases. V lost 6 bases to trimming and J lost 3 bases, with 15 bases between them. Germline V gene data show CDR1 as MDHEN and CDR2 as SYDVKM. The CDR3 runs 14 residues. The variable domain in full, with the rest retrieved from reference TRBV28 and TRBJ2-7, is DVKVTQSSRYLVKRTGEKVFLECVQDMDHENMFWYRQDPGLGLRLIYFSYDVKMKEKGDIPEGYSVSREKKERFSLILESASTNQTSMYLCASRASGALYEQYFGPGTRLTVT.

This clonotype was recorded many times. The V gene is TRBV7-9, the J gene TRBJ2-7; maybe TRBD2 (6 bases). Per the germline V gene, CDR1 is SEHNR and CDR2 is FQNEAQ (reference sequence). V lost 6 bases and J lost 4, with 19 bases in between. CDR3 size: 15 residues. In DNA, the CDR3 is TGTGCCAGCAGACGAGCGGGTTTATCGGATTACGAGCAGTACTTC. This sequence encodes CASRRAGLSDYEQYF.

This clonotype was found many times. The CDR3 DNA reads TGCGCCAGCAGCTTGGATGGGGGAGTGGTCACCGGGGAGCTGTTTTTT. It specifies CASSLDGGVVTGELFF. This chain uses TRBV5-1 with TRBJ2-2, with D perhaps being TRBD1 or TRBD2 (5 bases each). CDR3 length equals 16 residues. Trimming stripped 0 bases from V and 4 bases from J, with 13 bases between. Germline V gene lookup returns CDR1 SGHRS and CDR2 YFSETQ.

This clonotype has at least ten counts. The CDR3 nucleotides are TGCGCCAGCAGCCAGGAACCCCTCCAGCGGGGTATGAATGAGCAGTTCTTC. Translated, it gives CASSQEPLQRGMNEQFF. The chain uses TRBV4-3 and TRBJ2-1, with 7 bases lining up with TRBD2. The CDR3 has 17 residues. V lost 3 bases to trimming and J lost 7 bases; unmatched junction nucleotides: 15. CDR1 and CDR2 (germline): LGHNA, YSLEER.

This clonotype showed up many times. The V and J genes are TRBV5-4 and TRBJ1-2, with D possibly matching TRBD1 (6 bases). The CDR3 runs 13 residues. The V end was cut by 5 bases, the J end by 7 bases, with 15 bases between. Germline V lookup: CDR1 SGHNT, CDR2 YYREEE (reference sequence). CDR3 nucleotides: TGTGCCAGCAGGATCGCAGGGGAGTTTGGCTACACCTTC. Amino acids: CASRIAGEFGYTF.

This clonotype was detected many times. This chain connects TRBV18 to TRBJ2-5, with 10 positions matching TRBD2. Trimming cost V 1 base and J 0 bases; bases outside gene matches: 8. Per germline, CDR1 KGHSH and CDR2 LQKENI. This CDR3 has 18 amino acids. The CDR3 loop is CASSPRLAGAEYQETQYF. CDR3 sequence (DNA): TGTGCCAGCTCACCACGGCTAGCGGGAGCGGAGTACCAAGAGACCCAGTACTTC.

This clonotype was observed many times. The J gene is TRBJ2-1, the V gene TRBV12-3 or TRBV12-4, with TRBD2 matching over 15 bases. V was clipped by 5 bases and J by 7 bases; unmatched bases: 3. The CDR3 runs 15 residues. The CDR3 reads CASSPGTSGRNEQFF. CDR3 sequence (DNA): TGTGCCAGCAGTCCGGGGACTAGCGGGAGGAATGAGCAGTTCTTC.